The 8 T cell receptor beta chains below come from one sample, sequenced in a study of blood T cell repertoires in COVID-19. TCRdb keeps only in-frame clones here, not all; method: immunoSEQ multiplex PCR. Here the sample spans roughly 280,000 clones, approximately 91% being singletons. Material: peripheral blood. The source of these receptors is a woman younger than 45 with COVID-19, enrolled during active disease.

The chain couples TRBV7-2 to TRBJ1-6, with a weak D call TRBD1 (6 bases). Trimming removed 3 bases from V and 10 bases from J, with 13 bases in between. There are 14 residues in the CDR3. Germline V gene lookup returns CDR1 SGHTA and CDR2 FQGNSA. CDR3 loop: CASSFNAGDSPLHF. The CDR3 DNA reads TGTGCCAGCAGCTTTAACGCAGGGGACTCACCCCTCCACTTT.

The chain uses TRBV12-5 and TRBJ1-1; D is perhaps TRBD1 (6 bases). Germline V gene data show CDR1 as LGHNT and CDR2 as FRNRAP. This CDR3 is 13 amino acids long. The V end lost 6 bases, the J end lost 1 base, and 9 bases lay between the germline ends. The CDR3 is CASGLDRNTEAFF. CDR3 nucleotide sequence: TGTGCTAGTGGCCTGGACAGGAACACTGAAGCTTTCTTT.

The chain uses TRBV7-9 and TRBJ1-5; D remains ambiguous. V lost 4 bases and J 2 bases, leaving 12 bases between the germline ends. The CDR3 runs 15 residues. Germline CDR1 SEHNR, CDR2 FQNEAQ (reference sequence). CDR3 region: CASSSSVGGNQPQHF. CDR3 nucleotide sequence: TGTGCCAGCAGCTCAAGTGTCGGGGGCAATCAGCCCCAGCATTTT.

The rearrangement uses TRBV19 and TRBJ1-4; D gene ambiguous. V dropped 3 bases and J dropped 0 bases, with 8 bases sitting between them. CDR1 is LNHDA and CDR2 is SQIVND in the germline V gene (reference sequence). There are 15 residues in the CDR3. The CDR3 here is CASSISTATNEKLFF. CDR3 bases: TGTGCCAGTAGTATCAGTACCGCAACTAATGAAAAACTGTTTTTT.

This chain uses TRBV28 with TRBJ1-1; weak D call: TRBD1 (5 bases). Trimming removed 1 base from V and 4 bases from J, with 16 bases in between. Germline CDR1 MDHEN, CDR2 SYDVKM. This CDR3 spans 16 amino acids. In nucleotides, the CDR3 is TGTGCCAGCAGTTTATCGTGGGGGGGAGACATCACTGAAGCTTTCTTT. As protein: CASSLSWGGDITEAFF. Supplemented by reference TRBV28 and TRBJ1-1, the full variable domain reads DVKVTQSSRYLVKRTGEKVFLECVQDMDHENMFWYRQDPGLGLRLIYFSYDVKMKEKGDIPEGYSVSREKKERFSLILESASTNQTSMYLCASSLSWGGDITEAFFGQGTRLTVV.

CDR3 in amino acids: CAWATGPYNEQFF. The CDR3 nucleotides read TGTGCCTGGGCGACAGGGCCGTACAATGAGCAGTTCTTC. This chain joins TRBV30 and TRBJ2-1; 7 bases agree with TRBD1. CDR1 is GTSNPN, CDR2 SVGIG, per germline (reference sequence). CDR3 length equals 13 residues. Trimming removed 5 bases from V and 4 bases from J; junction bases left unmatched: 5.

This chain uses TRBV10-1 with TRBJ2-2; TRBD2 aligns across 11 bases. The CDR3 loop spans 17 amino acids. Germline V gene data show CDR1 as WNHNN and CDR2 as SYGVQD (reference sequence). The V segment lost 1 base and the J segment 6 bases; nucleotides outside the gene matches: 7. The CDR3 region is CASSELTSGTSAGELFF. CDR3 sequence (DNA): TGCGCCAGCAGTGAGTTGACTAGCGGGACATCAGCCGGGGAGCTGTTTTTT.

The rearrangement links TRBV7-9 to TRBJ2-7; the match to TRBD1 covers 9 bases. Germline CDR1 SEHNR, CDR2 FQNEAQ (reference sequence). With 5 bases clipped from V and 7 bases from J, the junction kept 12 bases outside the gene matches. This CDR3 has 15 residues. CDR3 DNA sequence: TGTGCCAGCAGCCCGAGGGACAGGGCCGGCGGTGAGCAGTACTTC. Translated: CASSPRDRAGGEQYF.